This is a list of T cell receptor beta chains from one sample in a study of blood T cell repertoires in COVID-19. The protocol was immunoSEQ multiplex PCR, while the TCRdb copy is restricted to in-frame clones and leaves out a portion. Found here are some 390,000 clones, 87% of them singletons; the top ten hold about 2.5%. Material: peripheral blood. The source is a woman aged 55 to 70 with COVID-19, enrolled during active disease. The CDR3 runs from the conserved cysteine through the conserved F or W. A D gene is named only where the DNA matches it firmly. Clone sizes are given selectively: once, few, many, or a class where the clone is expanded.

v_call,d_call,j_call,clone_size,cdr3_aa,cdr3_nt
TRBV18,NA,TRBJ2-1,NA,CASSPPGVGAGEQFF,TGTGCCAGCTCACCACCGGGCGTAGGGGCTGGTGAGCAGTTCTTC
TRBV7-3,NA,TRBJ2-1,NA,CASSLIPSNEQFF,TGTGCCAGCAGCTTAATCCCCTCCAATGAGCAGTTCTTC
TRBV5-1,NA,TRBJ2-2,NA,CASSPLEGNTGELFF,TGCGCCAGCAGCCCACTTGAGGGGAACACCGGGGAGCTGTTTTTT
TRBV27,NA,TRBJ2-1,NA,CASKDWRGLGEQFF,TGTGCCAGCAAAGACTGGCGGGGGCTGGGTGAGCAGTTCTTC
TRBV6-1,TRBD2,TRBJ2-1,NA,CASSGLAVSYNEQFF,TGTGCCAGCAGTGGACTAGCGGTCTCCTACAATGAGCAGTTCTTC
TRBV7-9,TRBD1,TRBJ2-5,NA,CASNPGGYRETQYF,TGTGCCAGCAATCCAGGGGGCTACCGAGAGACCCAGTACTTC
TRBV19,NA,TRBJ1-1,NA,CASSIYPGAEAFF,TGTGCCAGTAGTATTTACCCTGGGGCAGAAGCTTTCTTT
TRBV19,NA,TRBJ1-2,NA,CASSTEGGGYGYTF,TGTGCCAGTAGTACCGAGGGAGGCGGCTATGGCTACACCTTC
TRBV6-5,NA,TRBJ2-7,NA,CASSYARGGAYEQYF,TGTGCCAGCAGTTACGCGCGAGGCGGGGCCTACGAGCAGTACTTC
TRBV12-3/TRBV12-4,TRBD1,TRBJ1-1,NA,CASSRQGYTEAFF,TGTGCCAGCAGTCGACAGGGTTACACTGAAGCTTTCTTT
TRBV7-3,NA,TRBJ2-5,NA,CASSHSGGQETQYF,TGTGCCAGCAGCCACTCCGGGGGCCAAGAGACCCAGTACTTC
TRBV10-2,TRBD1,TRBJ1-5,NA,CASRDRGRGQPQHF,TGCGCCAGCAGGGACAGGGGGCGAGGACAGCCCCAGCATTTT
TRBV7-9,NA,TRBJ2-3,NA,CASSSPAAPSTDTQYF,TGTGCCAGCAGCTCACCTGCGGCTCCTAGCACAGATACGCAGTATTTT
TRBV20-1,NA,TRBJ1-2,once,CSADSNYGYTF,TGCAGTGCCGACAGTAACTATGGCTACACCTTC
TRBV5-1,NA,TRBJ1-1,NA,CASSLVQGRNTEAFF,TGCGCCAGCAGCTTGGTCCAGGGTCGGAACACTGAAGCTTTCTTT
TRBV11-2,TRBD1,TRBJ2-7,NA,CASSLLRTGVEQYF,TGTGCCAGCAGCCTACTCAGGACAGGGGTCGAGCAGTACTTC
TRBV7-8,NA,TRBJ2-3,NA,CASSIQGLRTDTQYF,TGTGCCAGCAGCATACAGGGTTTGCGGACAGATACGCAGTATTTT
TRBV5-1,NA,TRBJ2-6,NA,CASSVEGGGANVLTF,TGCGCCAGCAGTGTGGAAGGGGGAGGGGCCAACGTCCTGACTTTC
TRBV28,TRBD1,TRBJ1-5,NA,CASSPQGAVEQPQHF,TGTGCCAGCAGTCCGCAGGGGGCAGTGGAGCAGCCCCAGCATTTT
TRBV6-5,NA,TRBJ2-3,NA,CASSYGQNTDTQYF,TGTGCCAGCAGTTACGGACAGAACACAGATACGCAGTATTTT
TRBV9,NA,TRBJ1-1,NA,CASSGTSLNTEAFF,TGTGCCAGCAGCGGGACATCGTTGAACACTGAAGCTTTCTTT
TRBV5-5,TRBD2,TRBJ2-7,NA,CASSGGGLAYEQYF,TGTGCCAGCAGCGGCGGGGGGCTTGCCTACGAGCAGTACTTC
TRBV5-1,TRBD2,TRBJ2-3,NA,CASRIQGLAGGPDTQYF,TGCGCCAGCAGGATCCAAGGACTAGCGGGGGGACCAGATACGCAGTATTTT
TRBV5-8,NA,TRBJ2-3,NA,CASSLAQGSTDTQYF,TGTGCCAGCAGCTTGGCACAGGGTAGCACAGATACGCAGTATTTT
TRBV2,NA,TRBJ1-1,many,CASSGPLTGNTEAFF,TGTGCCAGCAGTGGACCACTGACAGGGAACACTGAAGCTTTCTTT
TRBV14,NA,TRBJ1-1,once,CASSQDLRNTEAFF,TGTGCCAGCAGCCAAGATCTGAGAAACACTGAAGCTTTCTTT
TRBV6-5,NA,TRBJ1-5,once,CASSPRQIVGQPQHF,TGTGCCAGCAGTCCGCGACAGATAGTCGGACAGCCCCAGCATTTT
TRBV7-9,TRBD1,TRBJ1-2,NA,CASSPRGAGDFGDYTF,TGTGCCAGCAGCCCCAGGGGGGCAGGGGACTTTGGCGACTACACCTTC